These T cell receptor beta chains were read from a single sample in a study of cytotoxic CD8 clonotypes in ibrutinib-treated CLL. The protocol was immunoSEQ multiplex PCR, while the TCRdb copy is restricted to in-frame clones and leaves out a portion. The table includes about 84,000 clones, roughly 84% detected once. This sample comprised PBMCs, obtained before ibrutinib treatment. Every receptor here comes from a human donor with chronic lymphocytic leukemia. Both conserved end residues are part of each CDR3. The order of the fields is J gene, V gene, clone size, D gene, CDR3 protein. A D gene is named only where the DNA matches it firmly. Clone size is shown for a subset of rows, as once, few, many or a class of expanded clone.

j_gene: TRBJ2-7; v_gene: TRBV15; abundance: -; d_gene: -; CDR3aa: CATSGQNSYEQYF
j_gene: TRBJ2-3; v_gene: TRBV6-4; abundance: -; d_gene: -; CDR3aa: CASSDGPGADTQYF
j_gene: TRBJ2-7; v_gene: TRBV10-3; abundance: -; d_gene: TRBD2; CDR3aa: CAISEPSRKRDYEQYF
j_gene: TRBJ2-3; v_gene: TRBV9; abundance: -; d_gene: -; CDR3aa: CASSVDLGSDTQYF
j_gene: TRBJ1-4; v_gene: TRBV7-9; abundance: -; d_gene: -; CDR3aa: CASSLEVGPNEKLFF
j_gene: TRBJ1-5; v_gene: TRBV5-1; abundance: -; d_gene: TRBD1; CDR3aa: CASSPEGAGNQPQHF
j_gene: TRBJ2-7; v_gene: TRBV28; abundance: -; d_gene: -; CDR3aa: CASSLEGGFRYEQYF
j_gene: TRBJ2-2; v_gene: TRBV4-3; abundance: -; d_gene: -; CDR3aa: CASSQGSHASNTGELFF
j_gene: TRBJ2-3; v_gene: TRBV4-3; abundance: -; d_gene: TRBD2; CDR3aa: CASSQELPSGSGADTQYF
j_gene: TRBJ2-1; v_gene: TRBV6-4; abundance: -; d_gene: -; CDR3aa: CASSDTGLRHVF
j_gene: TRBJ2-5; v_gene: TRBV29-1; abundance: -; d_gene: TRBD2; CDR3aa: CSVDPASGVQETQYF
j_gene: TRBJ2-1; v_gene: TRBV9; abundance: -; d_gene: TRBD2; CDR3aa: CASSPEAGEVDEQFF
j_gene: TRBJ1-2; v_gene: TRBV11-2; abundance: -; d_gene: -; CDR3aa: CASSLVAGAEGYTF
j_gene: TRBJ2-4; v_gene: TRBV7-2; abundance: -; d_gene: -; CDR3aa: CASSLAGAKNIQYF
j_gene: TRBJ2-2; v_gene: TRBV19; abundance: few; d_gene: -; CDR3aa: CASSTIWTGTSNTGELFF
j_gene: TRBJ2-2; v_gene: TRBV6-5; abundance: -; d_gene: TRBD2; CDR3aa: CASSSGLAGSTGELFF
j_gene: TRBJ1-2; v_gene: TRBV5-1; abundance: -; d_gene: TRBD1; CDR3aa: CASSPMTGNYGYTF
j_gene: TRBJ2-3; v_gene: TRBV19; abundance: many; d_gene: TRBD2; CDR3aa: CASGRLAGPTDTQYF
j_gene: TRBJ2-1; v_gene: TRBV14; abundance: -; d_gene: -; CDR3aa: CASSQIGRNNEQFF
j_gene: TRBJ2-5; v_gene: TRBV27; abundance: -; d_gene: -; CDR3aa: CASSLSRQNPQYF
j_gene: TRBJ1-2; v_gene: TRBV5-5; abundance: few; d_gene: -; CDR3aa: CASSFRPDNIEYGYTF
j_gene: TRBJ2-7; v_gene: TRBV5-5; abundance: -; d_gene: -; CDR3aa: CASSLGQGYRYEQYF